The sequence of this T cell receptor beta chain was determined in a study of cytomegalovirus exposure and HLA in healthy donors. Study-level background: Roughly 85 million unique TCRs from HLA-typed donors made up an early data release. General study results and limits: A later analysis reportedly found that, within productive TCRs, an Asian-associated ancestry cluster had fewer N-insertions than the mean observed across the 666 donors. Highly shared sequence variants in one cluster were likely a sequencing artifact.

The J segment lost 4 bases and the V segment lost 6 bases, leaving 7 bases of the junction unmatched. The germline V gene has CDR1 MNHEY and CDR2 SVGAGI. There are 15 residues in the CDR3. The primer mix had 60 Vbeta and 13 Jbeta primers. This table comes from immunoSEQ multiplex PCR, and its TCRdb copy is limited to in-frame clones, with some not included. There are roughly 99,000 clones in the sample; around 77% occur only once, and approximately 4.2% lies in the top ten. Of note for this clone: Its target is unknown.

The sample comprised PBMCs. The chain carries TRBV6-5 and TRBJ1-5, with 9 positions matching TRBD1. This TCR was sampled from a male donor in good health and CMV-seronegative. CDR3 nucleotide sequence: TGTGCCAGCAGACCCGGGACAGGGATTAATCAGCCCCAGCATTTT. Amino acids: CASRPGTGINQPQHF.